This T cell receptor beta chain was identified in a study of blood T cell repertoires in COVID-19 (dated by TCRdb to 2018 to 2020). The study in broad terms: The collaborator samples originated in the United States, Italy and Spain and spanned the acute and convalescent phases of COVID-19. The material from the prospective study consisted of cDNA or gDNA derived from T cells, B-cell-depleted T cells, or PBMCs. Deeply sampled blood TCRbeta repertoires from subjects exposed to, actively infected with, or recovered from COVID-19 were included in the dataset. The repertoires were released in a freely available public database meant as a resource for research on the immune response to SARS-CoV-2. Samples came from the ongoing ImmuneRACE study (first 160 participants) plus 1,254 subjects from 6 global collaborators. Sample metadata almost always included a de-identified subject ID, COVID-19 status, age in years and sex. Where available, HLA class I and class II types were taken from metadata supplied by the sample provider and were not determined by assay-based typing. The full study reports these points: How much clinical and demographic metadata was included differed by source and by participant, and the metadata was provided uncurated.

In Seattle, one collaborating source enrolled patients while the infection was active and tracked those patients longitudinally over the course of disease. Collaborating institutions collected whole blood in K2EDTA tubes following their own protocols. For TCRbeta analysis, collaborators shipped samples as frozen whole blood, isolated PBMCs, or DNA extracted from either of those sample types. Clipping removes 5 bases from V and 6 bases from J, with 5 as the unmatched junction base count. The CDR3 measures 14 amino acids from cysteine to phenylalanine. Here the CDR3 DNA is all that survives: 42 bases in frame from base 1. Looking up the germline V gene (reference sequence) yields CDR1 DFQATT and CDR2 SNEGSKA. Concerning this clone: Its antigen is unknown. Per-base qualities were not stored, and no clone one base away is much larger.

The immunoSEQ Assay, a bias-controlled multiplex PCR, was used to amplify TCRbeta CDR3 regions from genomic DNA. In the original analysis: The number of nucleated cells in each sample was estimated by amplification of reference gene primers within the assay. Sequence reads were collapsed and filtered to measure the absolute abundance of every unique TCRbeta CDR3 rearrangement. Productive Simpson clonality was computed per sample as the square root of Simpson's diversity index over productive rearrangements. The table was pulled from immuneACCESS by TCRdb, which kept in-frame rearrangements only. Such tables lose some clones; where checked, under half of the loss comes from unresolved V genes, and the rest has no known cause. V and J calls and clone size are as listed in that table; D and trimming were resolved from the DNA. Here the sample has a few hundred thousand clones; about 90% occur a single time. The top ten constitute roughly 0.78% of the sample.

The clonotype was recovered from a young man with COVID-19, enrolled during active disease. Material for sequencing was peripheral blood. The chain is made from TRBV20-1 and TRBJ2-1, with 12 bases in between that match TRBD1. The CDR3: CSAGEGQGANEQFF. The DNA sequence follows: TGCAGTGCTGGTGAGGGACAGGGGGCCAATGAGCAGTTCTTC.